The entry that follows covers one T cell receptor (beta chain) sequence. Its antigen remains undetermined. Per-base quality was not reported, and no clone a single base away is much larger than it. In the prospective study, participants were roughly 18 to 90 years old, resided in about two dozen geographic areas of the United States, and were enrolled through a virtual design. In the prospective study, participants were assigned to cohorts based on the clinical history participants reported in a screening survey and a study questionnaire. Exposed participants were defined as having been in contact with someone with a PCR-confirmed or clinician-diagnosed COVID-19 case within 2 weeks of study entry. Each participant in the prospective study had whole blood, serum and a nasopharyngeal or oropharyngeal swab collected by mobile phlebotomists. Additional blood draws and questionnaires over an approximately 2-month period could optionally be provided by prospective study participants. Blood samples from the prospective study were shipped frozen or at room temperature prior to DNA extraction.

The sample is drawn from a study of blood T cell repertoires in COVID-19 (dated by TCRdb to about 2020). In the study overall: Samples from collaborators originated in the United States, Italy and Spain and spanned both the acute and convalescent phases of COVID-19. The prospective study material was composed of cDNA or gDNA derived from T cells, B-cell-depleted T cells, or PBMCs. Subjects who had been exposed to COVID-19, were actively infected with it, or had recovered from it provided the deeply sampled blood TCRbeta repertoires that made up the dataset. The repertoires were made available in a free public database intended to serve as a resource for research on the immune response to SARS-CoV-2. The samples were drawn from the first 160 participants of the ongoing ImmuneRACE study and from 950 to 1,500 subjects provided by 6 global collaborators. Sample metadata almost always included a de-identified subject ID, COVID-19 status, age in years and sex. Where available, HLA class I and class II types were taken from metadata supplied by the sample provider and were not determined by assay-based typing.

From the germline V gene, CDR1 is SGHTA and CDR2 is FQGTGA. Its CDR3 holds 16 amino acids, cysteine through phenylalanine. This entry keeps only the CDR3 DNA: 48 bases, framed from base 1. V and J are trimmed by 5 bases and 4 bases, and the gene matches miss 9 bases of the junction. The research as a whole found: The quantity of clinical and demographic metadata differed by source and by participant and was supplied without curation.

TCRbeta CDR3 regions were amplified from genomic DNA using the immunoSEQ Assay, a bias-controlled multiplex PCR. Per the source publication's procedure: Within the assay, amplification of reference gene primers was used to estimate how many nucleated cells each sample contained. Sequence reads were collapsed and filtered to measure the absolute abundance of every unique TCRbeta CDR3 rearrangement. Productive Simpson clonality was computed per sample as the square root of Simpson's diversity index over productive rearrangements. TCRdb obtained this table from immuneACCESS and retained in-frame rearrangements with V and J assigned. These tables miss some clones; where compared with another copy, unresolved V genes account for less than half of the shortfall, and the remainder is unexplained. Clone size and the V and J calls come from that table; the DNA yielded D and trimming. Across this sample there are a few hundred thousand clones, with 90% to 95% seen only once. Clones ranked in the top ten supply 0.7% to 0.95% of the sample.

Input material: PBMCs or T cells enriched from blood (not recorded which). This sequence originates from a woman aged 40 to 50 who had been exposed to COVID-19. In this chain, TRBV7-3 is recombined with TRBJ2-3; TRBD2 agrees with 10 junctional bases. The CDR3 region reads CASSKTPSGSPDTQYF. At the DNA level, the sequence is TGTGCCAGCAGCAAGACCCCTAGCGGGAGCCCAGATACGCAGTATTTT.